This TCR beta chain emerged from a study of blood T cell repertoires in COVID-19. At the level of the study: Collection of acute and convalescent COVID-19 samples took place in the United States, Italy and Spain.

The V segment lost 5 bases and the J segment 3 bases; nucleotides outside the gene matches: 5. Germline V gene data show CDR1 as SGHTA and CDR2 as FQGTGA. The CDR3 totals 15 residues. Method: immunoSEQ multiplex PCR; TCRdb's copy keeps in-frame clones and lacks some. The data contain approximately 170,000 clones, roughly 84% of them singletons. This clonotype originated in a man between 60 and 75 years old who had recovered from COVID-19. The rearrangement uses TRBV7-3 and TRBJ2-3; 10 bases are a match to TRBD2. The specimen was peripheral blood. The CDR3 spells CASSPSGGVTDTQYF. CDR3 sequence (DNA): TGTGCCAGCAGCCCGAGCGGGGGGGTAACAGATACGCAGTATTTT.